A selection of T cell receptor beta chains follows, all from one sample in a study of regulatory T cells in long-lasting Graves disease. TCRdb passed the multiplex PCR reads through MiXCR, listing each CDR3 protein once. Among 500,000 to 700,000 distinct CDR3 sequences listed, about 30% were seen once. The sequencing here drew on peripheral blood mononuclear cells (PBMCs), taken when the disease was refractory, from a patient treated with antithyroid drugs. Source of these receptors: a female donor with Graves disease. CDR3s include the opening cysteine and the closing phenylalanine or tryptophan. The order of the fields is clone size, D gene, J gene, V gene, CDR3 DNA, CDR3 protein. D genes are given only for firm matches. A row's size may be missing; if present it is once, few, many or a size class.

clone_size: NA; d_call: TRBD1; j_call: TRBJ1-5; v_call: TRBV6-1; cdr3_nt: TGTGCCAGCAGTCCAACCGGGACAGGGGGAAGTCAGCCCCAGCATTTT; cdr3_aa: CASSPTGTGGSQPQHF
clone_size: many; d_call: NA; j_call: TRBJ1-2; v_call: TRBV28; cdr3_nt: TGTGCCAGCAGTCCATCCAACTATGGCTACACCTTC; cdr3_aa: CASSPSNYGYTF
clone_size: NA; d_call: TRBD1; j_call: TRBJ2-5; v_call: TRBV12-3/TRBV12-4; cdr3_nt: TGTGCCAGCACCCCAACAGGGGGCTTCGGAGAGACCCGGTACTTC; cdr3_aa: CASTPTGGFGETRYF
clone_size: NA; d_call: TRBD1; j_call: TRBJ1-2; v_call: TRBV9; cdr3_nt: TGTGCCAGCAGCGTAGGAGCAGGGGGCGCGAGCTATGGCTACACCTTC; cdr3_aa: CASSVGAGGASYGYTF
clone_size: many; d_call: NA; j_call: TRBJ1-5; v_call: TRBV20-1; cdr3_nt: TGCAGTGCTGCAAGCGGGACCATTAACAATCAGCCCCAGCATTTT; cdr3_aa: CSAASGTINNQPQHF
clone_size: NA; d_call: NA; j_call: TRBJ1-5; v_call: TRBV6-1; cdr3_nt: TGTGCCAGCAGGGTGGCAGGGGAATCCAATCAGCCCCAGCATTTT; cdr3_aa: CASRVAGESNQPQHF
clone_size: few; d_call: NA; j_call: TRBJ2-7; v_call: TRBV28; cdr3_nt: TGTGCCAGCAGTTTATTCGGCAGGAGGCACGAGCAGTACTTC; cdr3_aa: CASSLFGRRHEQYF
clone_size: few; d_call: TRBD1; j_call: TRBJ1-2; v_call: TRBV29-1; cdr3_nt: TGCAGCGTTTCCGGGACAGGGGTTGGCTACACCTTC; cdr3_aa: CSVSGTGVGYTF
clone_size: NA; d_call: NA; j_call: TRBJ1-4; v_call: TRBV13; cdr3_nt: TGTGCCAGCAGCTTCAAGGACCTTAATGAAAAACTGTTTTTT; cdr3_aa: CASSFKDLNEKLFF
clone_size: few; d_call: TRBD1; j_call: TRBJ1-2; v_call: TRBV7-2; cdr3_nt: TGTGCCAGCAGCCCAGACTCGGGACAGGGGATCTATGGCTACACCTTC; cdr3_aa: CASSPDSGQGIYGYTF
clone_size: once; d_call: TRBD2; j_call: TRBJ2-1; v_call: TRBV6-1; cdr3_nt: TGTGCCAGCGGGGGGGGCAATGAGCAGTTCTTC; cdr3_aa: CASGGGNEQFF
clone_size: few; d_call: TRBD1; j_call: TRBJ2-7; v_call: TRBV12-3/TRBV12-4; cdr3_nt: TGTGCCAGCAGCCGGGACAGGGGTATAACCTACGAGCAGTACTTC; cdr3_aa: CASSRDRGITYEQYF
clone_size: NA; d_call: NA; j_call: TRBJ1-1; v_call: TRBV6-4; cdr3_nt: TGTGCCAGCAGTTACGAGGGGATCACTGAAGCTTTCTTT; cdr3_aa: CASSYEGITEAFF
clone_size: NA; d_call: NA; j_call: TRBJ2-7; v_call: TRBV5-6; cdr3_nt: TGTGCCAGCAGCTTTGGAAGAAGCGCCGAGCAGTACTTC; cdr3_aa: CASSFGRSAEQYF
clone_size: few; d_call: NA; j_call: TRBJ1-1; v_call: TRBV7-3; cdr3_nt: TGTGCCAGCAGCTTAAGTCAGGCGAACACTGAAGCTTTCTTT; cdr3_aa: CASSLSQANTEAFF
clone_size: few; d_call: NA; j_call: TRBJ2-2; v_call: TRBV7-3; cdr3_nt: TGTGCCAGCAGCTTGGGCGGGACCCCGAACACCGGGGAGCTGTTTTTT; cdr3_aa: CASSLGGTPNTGELFF
clone_size: NA; d_call: NA; j_call: TRBJ1-6; v_call: TRBV9; cdr3_nt: TGTGCCAGCAGCGTAAGGACAGCAAATTCACCCCTCCACTTT; cdr3_aa: CASSVRTANSPLHF
clone_size: few; d_call: TRBD1; j_call: TRBJ2-7; v_call: TRBV28; cdr3_nt: TGTGCCAGCAGTTCAGCCGGACAGGGGGGCGAGCAGTACTTC; cdr3_aa: CASSSAGQGGEQYF
clone_size: few; d_call: TRBD1; j_call: TRBJ1-1; v_call: TRBV29-1; cdr3_nt: TGCAGCGTTGCTCGGAGGGACAGGGGGCGGGACACTGAAGCTTTCTTT; cdr3_aa: CSVARRDRGRDTEAFF
clone_size: few; d_call: NA; j_call: TRBJ1-5; v_call: TRBV6-1; cdr3_nt: TGTGCCAGCAGTGAGGCGGAGAATCAGCCCCAGCATTTT; cdr3_aa: CASSEAENQPQHF
clone_size: NA; d_call: NA; j_call: TRBJ1-4; v_call: TRBV10-2; cdr3_nt: TGCGCCAGCAACTCAGCAACTAATGAAAAACTGTTTTTT; cdr3_aa: CASNSATNEKLFF
clone_size: NA; d_call: NA; j_call: TRBJ1-2; v_call: TRBV30; cdr3_nt: TGTGCCTGGAGTGCCCGGCAAGGGGGTGGCTACACCTTC; cdr3_aa: CAWSARQGGGYTF
clone_size: NA; d_call: NA; j_call: TRBJ1-1; v_call: TRBV30; cdr3_nt: TGTGCCTGGAGTGGTCCGAGAGGGGCTGAAGCTTTCTTT; cdr3_aa: CAWSGPRGAEAFF